This T cell receptor (beta chain) derives from a study of T cell changes during pregnancy in multiple sclerosis. The ends were cut back, 2 bases at V and 5 bases at J, with 12 bases in the middle. Germline values: CDR1 MDHEN, CDR2 SYDVKM. CDR3 length: 14 residues. TCRdb's table, derived via immunoSEQ multiplex PCR, lists solely in-frame clones and lacks some. The sample records about 93,000 clones, around 92% being singletons. This clone was seen only once. The TCR was taken from a female donor with multiple sclerosis, enrolled in a pregnancy study. V is TRBV28 and J is TRBJ2-5, with D hard to call. The sequencing here drew on peripheral blood, taken after pregnancy. The CDR3 spells CASSLGVLRETQYF. As DNA, the CDR3 is TGTGCCAGCAGTTTAGGCGTCCTGCGGGAGACCCAGTACTTC.